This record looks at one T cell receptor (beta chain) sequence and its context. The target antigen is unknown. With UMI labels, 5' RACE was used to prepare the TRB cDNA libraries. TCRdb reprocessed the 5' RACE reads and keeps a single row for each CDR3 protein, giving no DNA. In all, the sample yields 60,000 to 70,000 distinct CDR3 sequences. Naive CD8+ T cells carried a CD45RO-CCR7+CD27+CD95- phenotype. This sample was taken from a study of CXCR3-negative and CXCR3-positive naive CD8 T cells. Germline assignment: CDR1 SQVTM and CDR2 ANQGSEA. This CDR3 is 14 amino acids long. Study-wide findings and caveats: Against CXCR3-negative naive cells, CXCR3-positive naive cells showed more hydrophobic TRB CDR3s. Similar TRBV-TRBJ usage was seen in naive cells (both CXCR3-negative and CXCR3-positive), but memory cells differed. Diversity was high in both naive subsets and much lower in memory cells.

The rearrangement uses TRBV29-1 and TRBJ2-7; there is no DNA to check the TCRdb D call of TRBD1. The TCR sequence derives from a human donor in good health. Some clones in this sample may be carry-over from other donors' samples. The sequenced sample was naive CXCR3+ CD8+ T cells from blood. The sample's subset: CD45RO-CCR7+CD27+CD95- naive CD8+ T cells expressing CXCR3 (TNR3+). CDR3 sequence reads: CSVGGTGGYYEQYF.